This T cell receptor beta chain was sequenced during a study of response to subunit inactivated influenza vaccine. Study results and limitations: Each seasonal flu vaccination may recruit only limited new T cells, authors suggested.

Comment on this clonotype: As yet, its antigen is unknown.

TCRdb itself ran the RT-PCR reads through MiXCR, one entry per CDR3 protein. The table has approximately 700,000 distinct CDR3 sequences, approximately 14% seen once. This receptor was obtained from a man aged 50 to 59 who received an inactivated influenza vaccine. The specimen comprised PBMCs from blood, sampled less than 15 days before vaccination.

Here the CDR3 reads CAISARDAYEQYF. The CDR3 DNA reads as TGTGCCATCAGTGCCAGGGACGCCTACGAGCAGTACTTC. The chain combines TRBV10-3 with TRBJ2-7; D is perhaps TRBD1 or TRBD2 (5 bases each). The germline V and J ends were trimmed by 4 bases and 2 bases, with 9 bases remaining between them. This CDR3 comprises 13 residues. The germline CDR1 and CDR2 sequences are ENHRY and SYGVKD.